The sequence of this TCR beta chain was determined in a study of blood T cell repertoires in COVID-19. Turning to the study itself: T cells, B-cell-depleted T cells, or PBMCs supplied cDNA or gDNA.

Trimming pared 5 bases from V and 3 bases from J, leaving 14 bases between. The germline V gene encodes CDR1 SGHAT and CDR2 FQNNGV. CDR3 length: 14 amino acids. Original data processing: Reference gene primer amplification gave estimated nucleated cell counts. TCRdb keeps only in-frame clones here, not all; method: immunoSEQ multiplex PCR. V and J calls and clone size are those listed in that table; D and trimming were worked out from the DNA. The data hold 250,000 to 300,000 clones, with approximately 80% observed a single time. This TCR derives from a woman aged 60-75 years with active or convalescent COVID-19. The gene calls are TRBV11-2 and TRBJ2-7, with D unclear. Material for sequencing was peripheral blood. The chain's CDR3 is CASSQGTNYYEQYF. The CDR3 DNA follows: TGTGCCAGCAGCCAAGGAACAAACTACTACGAGCAGTACTTC.